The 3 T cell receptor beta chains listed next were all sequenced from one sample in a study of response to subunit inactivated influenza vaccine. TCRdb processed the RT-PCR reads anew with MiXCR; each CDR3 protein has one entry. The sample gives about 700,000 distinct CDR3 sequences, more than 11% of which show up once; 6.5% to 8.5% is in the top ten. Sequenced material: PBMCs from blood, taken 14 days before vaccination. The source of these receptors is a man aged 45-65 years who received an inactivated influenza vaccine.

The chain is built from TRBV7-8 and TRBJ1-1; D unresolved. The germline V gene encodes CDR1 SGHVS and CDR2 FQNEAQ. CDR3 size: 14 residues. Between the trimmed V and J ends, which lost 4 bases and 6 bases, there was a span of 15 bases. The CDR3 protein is CASSSVSVVAEAFF. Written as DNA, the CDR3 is TGTGCCAGCAGCTCGGTTAGTGTAGTCGCTGAAGCTTTCTTT. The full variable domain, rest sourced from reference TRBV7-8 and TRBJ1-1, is GAGVSQSPRYKVAKRGQDVALRCDPISGHVSLFWYQQALGQGPEFLTYFQNEAQLDKSGLPSDRFFAERPEGSVSTLKIQRTQQEDSAVYLCASSSVSVVAEAFFGQGTRLTVV.

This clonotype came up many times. The CDR3 here is CSARDMGTHNEQFF. CDR3 nucleotide sequence: TGCAGTGCTAGAGATATGGGCACCCACAATGAGCAGTTCTTC. The chain is built from TRBV20-1 and TRBJ2-1; no definite D call. V was shortened by 0 bases and J by 5 bases, with 11 bases between the two germline ends. Germline V CDR1 and CDR2: DFQATT, SNEGSKA (reference sequence). The CDR3 loop spans 14 amino acids.

The CDR3 region has the DNA TGTGCCAGCAGTCACACCGGGACTAGCGGAATTCTCTCCTACAATGAGCAGTTCTTC. It translates to CASSHTGTSGILSYNEQFF. The chain joins TRBV27 to TRBJ2-1; 11 bases fit TRBD2. This CDR3 region has 19 residues. CDR1 is MNHEY, CDR2 SMNVEV, per germline (reference sequence). J lost 0 bases, V lost 5 bases, and 12 bases had no gene match.